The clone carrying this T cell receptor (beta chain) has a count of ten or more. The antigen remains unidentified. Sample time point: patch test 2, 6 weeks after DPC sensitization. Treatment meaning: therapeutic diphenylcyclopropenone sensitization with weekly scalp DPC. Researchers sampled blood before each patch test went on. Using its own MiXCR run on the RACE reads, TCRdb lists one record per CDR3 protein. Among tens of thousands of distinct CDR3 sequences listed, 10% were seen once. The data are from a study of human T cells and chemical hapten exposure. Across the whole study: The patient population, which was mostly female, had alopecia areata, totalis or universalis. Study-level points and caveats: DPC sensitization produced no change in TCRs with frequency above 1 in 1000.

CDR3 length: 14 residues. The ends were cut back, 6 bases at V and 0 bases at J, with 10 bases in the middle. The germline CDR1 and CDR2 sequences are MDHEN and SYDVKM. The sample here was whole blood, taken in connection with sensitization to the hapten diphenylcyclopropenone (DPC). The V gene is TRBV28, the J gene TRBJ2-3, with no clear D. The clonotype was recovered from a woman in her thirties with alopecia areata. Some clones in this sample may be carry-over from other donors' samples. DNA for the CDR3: TGTGCCAGCAGCTTAGGTCAGAGCACAGATACGCAGTATTTT. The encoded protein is CASSLGQSTDTQYF.